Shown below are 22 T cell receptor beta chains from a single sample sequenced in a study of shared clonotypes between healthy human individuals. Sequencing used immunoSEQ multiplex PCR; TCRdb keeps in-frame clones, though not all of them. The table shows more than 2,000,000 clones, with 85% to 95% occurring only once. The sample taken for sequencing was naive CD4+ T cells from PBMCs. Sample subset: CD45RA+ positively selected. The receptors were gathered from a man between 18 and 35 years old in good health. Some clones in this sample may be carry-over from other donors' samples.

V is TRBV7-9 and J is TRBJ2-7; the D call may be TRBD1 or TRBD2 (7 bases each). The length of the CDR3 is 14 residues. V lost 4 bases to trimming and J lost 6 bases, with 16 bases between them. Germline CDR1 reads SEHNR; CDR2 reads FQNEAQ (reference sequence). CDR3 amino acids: CASSSTGEGAEQYF. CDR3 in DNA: TGTGCCAGCAGCTCCACAGGGGAGGGCGCCGAGCAGTACTTC.

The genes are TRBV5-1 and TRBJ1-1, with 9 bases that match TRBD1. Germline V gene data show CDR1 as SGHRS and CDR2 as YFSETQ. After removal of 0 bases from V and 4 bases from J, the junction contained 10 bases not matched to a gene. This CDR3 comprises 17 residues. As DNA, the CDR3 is TGCGCCAGCAGCTTGGCCGGGACAGGGTTAGGGATCACTGAAGCTTTCTTT. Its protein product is CASSLAGTGLGITEAFF.

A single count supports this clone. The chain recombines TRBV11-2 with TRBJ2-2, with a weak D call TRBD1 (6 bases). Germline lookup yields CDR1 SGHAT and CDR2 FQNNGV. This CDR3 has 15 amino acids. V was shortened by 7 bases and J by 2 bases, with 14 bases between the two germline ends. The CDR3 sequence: CASNKGQINTGELFF. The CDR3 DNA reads TGTGCCAGCAACAAGGGACAAATTAACACCGGGGAGCTGTTTTTT. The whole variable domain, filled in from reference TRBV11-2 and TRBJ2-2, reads EAGVAQSPRYKIIEKRQSVAFWCNPISGHATLYWYQQILGQGPKLLIQFQNNGVVDDSQLPKDRFSAERLKGVDSTLKIQPAKLEDSAVYLCASNKGQINTGELFFGEGSRLTVL.

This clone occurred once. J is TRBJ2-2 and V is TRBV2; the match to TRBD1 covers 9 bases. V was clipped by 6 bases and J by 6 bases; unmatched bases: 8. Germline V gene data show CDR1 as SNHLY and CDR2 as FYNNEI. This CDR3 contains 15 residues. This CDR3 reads CASSVGQGYPGELFF. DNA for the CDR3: TGTGCCAGCAGCGTGGGACAGGGTTATCCCGGGGAGCTGTTTTTT.

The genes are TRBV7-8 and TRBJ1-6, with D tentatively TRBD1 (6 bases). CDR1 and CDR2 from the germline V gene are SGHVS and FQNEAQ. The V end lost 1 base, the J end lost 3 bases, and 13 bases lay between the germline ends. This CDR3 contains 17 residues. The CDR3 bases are TGTGCCAGCAGCTTAGAGACAGGCTTAGGCTATAATTCACCCCTCCACTTT. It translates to CASSLETGLGYNSPLHF.

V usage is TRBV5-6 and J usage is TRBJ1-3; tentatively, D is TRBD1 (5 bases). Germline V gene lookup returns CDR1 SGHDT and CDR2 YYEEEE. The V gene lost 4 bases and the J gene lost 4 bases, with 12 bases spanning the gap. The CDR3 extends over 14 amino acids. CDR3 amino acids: CASSHGPGGNTIYF. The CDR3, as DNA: TGTGCCAGCAGCCACGGGCCAGGGGGAAACACCATATATTTT. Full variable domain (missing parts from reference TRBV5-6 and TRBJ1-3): DAGVTQSPTHLIKTRGQQVTLRCSPKSGHDTVSWYQQALGQGPQFIFQYYEEEERQRGNFPDRFSGHQFPNYSSELNVNALLLGDSALYLCASSHGPGGNTIYFGEGSWLTVV.

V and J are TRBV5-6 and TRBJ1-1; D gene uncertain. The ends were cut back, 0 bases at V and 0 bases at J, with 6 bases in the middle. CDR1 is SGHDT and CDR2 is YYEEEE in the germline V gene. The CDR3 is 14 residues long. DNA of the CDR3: TGTGCCAGCAGCTTGGACAGTTTGAACACTGAAGCTTTCTTT. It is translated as CASSLDSLNTEAFF.

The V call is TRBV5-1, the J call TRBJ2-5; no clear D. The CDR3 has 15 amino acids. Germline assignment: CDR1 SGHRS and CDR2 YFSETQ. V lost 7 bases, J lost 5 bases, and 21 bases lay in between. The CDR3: CASGPGPKQVETQYF. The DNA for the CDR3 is TGCGCCAGCGGCCCCGGACCGAAGCAGGTGGAGACCCAGTACTTC. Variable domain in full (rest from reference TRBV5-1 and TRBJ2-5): KAGVTQTPRYLIKTRGQQVTLSCSPISGHRSVSWYQQTPGQGLQFLFEYFSETQRNKGNFPGRFSGRQFSNSRSEMNVSTLELGDSALYLCASGPGPKQVETQYFGPGTRLLVL.

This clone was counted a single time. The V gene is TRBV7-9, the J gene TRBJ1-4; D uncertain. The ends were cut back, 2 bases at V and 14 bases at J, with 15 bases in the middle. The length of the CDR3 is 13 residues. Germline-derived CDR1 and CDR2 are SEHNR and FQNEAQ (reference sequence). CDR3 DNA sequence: TGTGCCAGCAGCTTAATCGGCGGACCTAACCTGTTTTTT. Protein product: CASSLIGGPNLFF.

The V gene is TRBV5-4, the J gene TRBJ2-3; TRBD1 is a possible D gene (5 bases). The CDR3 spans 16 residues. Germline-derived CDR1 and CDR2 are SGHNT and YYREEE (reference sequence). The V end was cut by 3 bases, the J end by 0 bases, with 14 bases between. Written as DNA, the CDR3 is TGTGCCAGCAGCTCACTTGCTTGGGGCAGCACAGATACGCAGTATTTT. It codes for CASSSLAWGSTDTQYF.

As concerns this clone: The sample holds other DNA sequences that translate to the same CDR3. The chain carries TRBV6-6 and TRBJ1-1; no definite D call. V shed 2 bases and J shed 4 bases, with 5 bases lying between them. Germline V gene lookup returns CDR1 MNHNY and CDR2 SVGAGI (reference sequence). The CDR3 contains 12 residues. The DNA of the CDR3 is TGTGCCAGCAGTTACAGGAGCACTGAAGCTTTCTTT. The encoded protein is CASSYRSTEAFF.

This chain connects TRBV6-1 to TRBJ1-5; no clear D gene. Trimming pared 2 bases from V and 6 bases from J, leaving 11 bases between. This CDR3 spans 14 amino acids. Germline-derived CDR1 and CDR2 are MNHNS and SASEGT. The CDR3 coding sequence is TGTGCCAGCAGTGAAAGAAGGTACGGTCAGCCCCAGCATTTT. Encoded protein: CASSERRYGQPQHF.

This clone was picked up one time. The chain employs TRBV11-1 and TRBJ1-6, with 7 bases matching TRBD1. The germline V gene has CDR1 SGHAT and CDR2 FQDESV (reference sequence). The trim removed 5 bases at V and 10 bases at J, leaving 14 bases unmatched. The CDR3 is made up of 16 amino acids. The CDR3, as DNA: TGTGCCAGCAGCGAGAAACGCCCAGGGGGTGGGTCACCCCTCCACTTT. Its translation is CASSEKRPGGGSPLHF. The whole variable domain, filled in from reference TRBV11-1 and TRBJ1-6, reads EAEVAQSPRYKITEKSQAVAFWCDPISGHATLYWYRQILGQGPELLVQFQDESVVDDSQLPKDRFSAERLKGVDSTLKIQPAELGDSAMYLCASSEKRPGGGSPLHFGNGTRLTVT.

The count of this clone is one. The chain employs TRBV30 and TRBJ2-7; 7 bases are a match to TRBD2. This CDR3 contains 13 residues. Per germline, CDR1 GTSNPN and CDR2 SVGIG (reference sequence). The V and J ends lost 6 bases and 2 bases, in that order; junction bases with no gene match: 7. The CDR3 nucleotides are TGTGCCTGCGGGGGGAGCGGAACCTACGAGCAGTACTTC. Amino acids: CACGGSGTYEQYF.

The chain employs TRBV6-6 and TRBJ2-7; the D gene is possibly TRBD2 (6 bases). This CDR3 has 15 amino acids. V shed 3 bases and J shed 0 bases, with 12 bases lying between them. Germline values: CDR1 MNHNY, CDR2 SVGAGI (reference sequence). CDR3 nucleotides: TGTGCCAGCAGTTATCTGGAGGGGAGCTCCTACGAGCAGTACTTC. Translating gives CASSYLEGSSYEQYF.

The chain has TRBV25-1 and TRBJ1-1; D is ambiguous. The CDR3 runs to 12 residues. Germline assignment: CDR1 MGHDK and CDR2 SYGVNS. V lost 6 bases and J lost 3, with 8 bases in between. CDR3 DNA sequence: TGTGCCAGCAGAGACGGCTACACTGAAGCTTTCTTT. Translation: CASRDGYTEAFF.

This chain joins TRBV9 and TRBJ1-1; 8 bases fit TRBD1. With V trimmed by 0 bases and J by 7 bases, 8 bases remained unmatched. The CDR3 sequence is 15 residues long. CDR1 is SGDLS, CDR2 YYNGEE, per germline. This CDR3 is CASSVGNRGESEAFF. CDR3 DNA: TGTGCCAGCAGCGTAGGAAACAGGGGGGAGAGTGAAGCTTTCTTT.

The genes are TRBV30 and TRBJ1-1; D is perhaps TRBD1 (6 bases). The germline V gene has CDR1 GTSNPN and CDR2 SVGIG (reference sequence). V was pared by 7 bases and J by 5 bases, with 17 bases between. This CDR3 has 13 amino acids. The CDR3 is CALSGVRGTEAFF. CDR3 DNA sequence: TGTGCCTTATCAGGGGTGAGGGGAACTGAAGCTTTCTTT.

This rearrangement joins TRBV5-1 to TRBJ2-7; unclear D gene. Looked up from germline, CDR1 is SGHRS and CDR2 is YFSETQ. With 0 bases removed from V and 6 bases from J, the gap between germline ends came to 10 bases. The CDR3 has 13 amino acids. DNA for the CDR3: TGCGCCAGCAGCTTGGAGGCAGTCGGCGAGCAGTACTTC. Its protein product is CASSLEAVGEQYF.

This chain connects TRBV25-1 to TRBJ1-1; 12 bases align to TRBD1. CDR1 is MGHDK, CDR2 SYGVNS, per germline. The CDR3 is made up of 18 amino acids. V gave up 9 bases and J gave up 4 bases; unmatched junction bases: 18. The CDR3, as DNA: TGTGCCAGTAGTCAACTAAGGGGACAGGGGGCCTCGAGCACTGAAGCTTTCTTT. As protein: CASSQLRGQGASSTEAFF. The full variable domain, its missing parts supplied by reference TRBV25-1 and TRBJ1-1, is EADIYQTPRYLVIGTGKKITLECSQTMGHDKMYWYQQDPGMELHLIHYSYGVNSTEKGDLSSESTVSRIRTEHFPLTLESARPSHTSQYLCASSQLRGQGASSTEAFFGQGTRLTVV.

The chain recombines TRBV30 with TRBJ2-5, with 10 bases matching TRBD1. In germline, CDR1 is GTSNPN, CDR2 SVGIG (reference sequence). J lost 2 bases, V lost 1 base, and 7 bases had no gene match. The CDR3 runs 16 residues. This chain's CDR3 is CAWSDSDRGHQETQYF. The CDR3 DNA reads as TGTGCCTGGAGTGATTCCGACAGGGGGCATCAAGAGACCCAGTACTTC.

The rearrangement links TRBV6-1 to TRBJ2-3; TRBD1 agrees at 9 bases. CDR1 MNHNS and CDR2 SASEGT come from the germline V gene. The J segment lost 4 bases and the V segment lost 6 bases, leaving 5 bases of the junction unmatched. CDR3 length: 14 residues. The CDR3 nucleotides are TGTGCCAGCAGCCGGGACAGGGTGGCAGATACGCAGTATTTT. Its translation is CASSRDRVADTQYF.